This record concerns one TCR beta chain sequence. Its target is not known. The data originate from a study of T-cell memory formation after mild COVID-19. The study's findings and limits: A balance of CD4 and CD8 characterized clones contracting day 15 to 85, whereas later expanders leaned CD4+.

TCRdb reprocessed the 5' RACE reads via MiXCR and lists one record per CDR3 protein. The data contain 470,000 or so distinct CDR3 sequences, around 27% of them singletons. The CDR3 contains 15 residues. Trimming took off 8 bases at V and 4 bases at J, with 18 bases between the two ends. Sequenced input: PBMCs or a T cell subset sorted from them (not recorded which). The clonotype comes from an adult woman who had mild COVID-19 (a few samples of this study predate the infection). Cell type and time point are not known. The chain has TRBV12-3 or TRBV12-4 and TRBJ1-5; D uncertain. In DNA, the CDR3 is TGTGCCAGCGCTCCCAGCAGAAGCCGTAATCAGCCCCAGCATTTT. Protein product: CASAPSRSRNQPQHF.